The rows below give T cell receptor beta chains drawn from one sample of a study of early T cells in non-severe SARS-CoV-2 infection. Each CDR3 protein gets one entry after TCRdb re-called the 5' RACE reads with MiXCR. The sample contains fewer than 40,000 distinct CDR3 sequences, roughly 7.1% of which appear only once. The specimen comprised whole blood, sampled at baseline. Receptors were obtained from an adult who was a healthcare worker with PCR-confirmed SARS-CoV-2 infection or an uninfected control (not recorded which). Both conserved end residues are part of each CDR3. The D gene is left open where the match is weak. Not every row has a clone size; where given, it reads once, few, many or a size class.

D,size,V,J,CDR3,DNA
TRBD2,many,TRBV2,TRBJ2-7,CASTGTSGSYEQYF,TGTGCCAGCACCGGGACTAGCGGGAGCTACGAGCAGTACTTC
NA,many,TRBV5-6,TRBJ2-7,CASSLSAYEQYF,TGTGCCAGCAGCTTGTCGGCCTACGAGCAGTACTTC
TRBD1,few,TRBV29-1,TRBJ2-4,CSVGTGQVGIGIQYF,TGCAGCGTTGGGACGGGACAGGTGGGGATAGGCATTCAGTACTTC
TRBD1,many,TRBV10-3,TRBJ1-5,CAISGDRSVQPQHF,TGTGCCATCAGTGGGGACAGATCGGTTCAGCCCCAGCATTTT
NA,few,TRBV14,TRBJ2-5,CASSQLTGLQETQYF,TGTGCCAGCAGCCAGTTAACGGGACTGCAAGAGACCCAGTACTTC
NA,many,TRBV12-3/TRBV12-4,TRBJ1-1,CASSGQTNTEAFF,TGTGCCAGCAGTGGACAGACCAACACTGAAGCTTTCTTT
NA,NA,TRBV20-1,TRBJ2-5,CSARVEEQETQHF,TGCAGTGCTAGAGTCGAGGAACAAGAGACCCAGCACTTC
TRBD2,NA,TRBV4-1,TRBJ2-1,CASTQTGLAGKNEQFF,TGCGCCAGCACCCAGACAGGACTAGCGGGAAAGAATGAGCAGTTCTTC
NA,NA,TRBV19,TRBJ2-5,CASRPLGQNPPQETQYF,TGTGCCAGTAGGCCCCTTGGACAGAACCCCCCGCAAGAGACCCAGTACTTC
NA,many,TRBV3-1,TRBJ1-1,CASSFATDSEAFF,TGTGCCAGCAGCTTCGCGACGGACAGTGAAGCTTTCTTT
NA,many,TRBV13,TRBJ2-2,CASSDGVEEIGELFF,TGTGCCAGCAGCGACGGGGTGGAAGAGATCGGGGAGCTGTTTTTT
TRBD2,many,TRBV14,TRBJ2-1,CASSQDRAASGRALEQFF,TGTGCCAGCAGCCAAGATCGCGCGGCTAGCGGAAGGGCACTTGAGCAGTTCTTC
NA,many,TRBV7-2,TRBJ2-1,CASSLEIRGYNEQFF,TGTGCCAGCAGCTTAGAAATAAGAGGGTACAATGAGCAGTTCTTC
NA,many,TRBV19,TRBJ2-1,CASSEQVNEQFF,TGTGCCAGTAGTGAACAGGTAAATGAGCAGTTCTTC
NA,many,TRBV6-1,TRBJ1-6,CASSDTQQYNSPLHF,TGTGCCAGCAGTGACACCCAGCAATATAATTCACCCCTCCACTTT
NA,many,TRBV7-9,TRBJ2-2,CATRLGNTGELFF,TGTGCCACTCGCCTAGGGAACACCGGGGAGCTGTTTTTT
NA,many,TRBV12-3/TRBV12-4,TRBJ1-1,CASSLASPGQNTEAFF,TGTGCCAGCAGTTTAGCCAGCCCGGGACAGAACACTGAAGCTTTCTTT
NA,many,TRBV6-6,TRBJ1-2,CASSPRSGPGANYGYTF,TGTGCCAGCAGTCCCCGTTCCGGGCCCGGGGCTAACTATGGCTACACCTTC
NA,few,TRBV4-3,TRBJ1-2,CASSQDRDPSPSYGYTF,TGCGCCAGCAGCCAAGATCGGGACCCATCTCCCTCATATGGCTACACCTTC
TRBD2,many,TRBV28,TRBJ2-1,CASSLWAAGENEQFF,TGTGCCAGCAGTTTATGGGCAGCGGGAGAAAATGAGCAGTTCTTC
TRBD2,NA,TRBV6-2/TRBV6-3,TRBJ2-3,CASTPSSGGADTQYF,TGTGCCAGCACCCCAAGTAGCGGGGGGGCAGATACGCAGTATTTT
NA,many,TRBV21-1,TRBJ1-5,CASSSERPQHF,TGTGCCAGCAGCAGCGAACGCCCCCAGCATTTT
NA,many,TRBV29-1,TRBJ2-1,CSVRLSGLSYNEQFF,TGCAGCGTAAGACTATCCGGTTTGTCCTACAATGAGCAGTTCTTC
TRBD1,few,TRBV29-1,TRBJ2-1,CSVVPPGTVYNEQFF,TGCAGCGTTGTCCCACCCGGGACAGTATACAATGAGCAGTTCTTC
NA,few,TRBV7-2,TRBJ2-3,CASSPGASGATSTDTQYF,TGTGCCAGCAGCCCAGGGGCTAGCGGTGCAACTAGCACAGATACGCAGTATTTT
TRBD1,few,TRBV10-3,TRBJ1-5,CAISADRAGNQPQHF,TGTGCCATCAGCGCGGACAGGGCGGGCAATCAGCCCCAGCATTTT
NA,NA,TRBV5-4,TRBJ2-3,CASSDRPITDTQYF,TGTGCCAGCAGCGACCGACCCATCACAGATACGCAGTATTTT
TRBD2,many,TRBV20-1,TRBJ2-1,CSASPGTSGYSEQFF,TGCAGTGCTTCCCCCGGGACTAGCGGATATAGTGAGCAGTTCTTC
TRBD1,NA,TRBV28,TRBJ1-1,CASSGGDSMNTEAFF,TGTGCCAGCAGTGGTGGGGACAGCATGAACACTGAAGCTTTCTTT
NA,many,TRBV6-6,TRBJ2-7,CASSYGQGSYEQYF,TGTGCCAGCAGTTACGGGCAGGGTTCCTACGAGCAGTACTTC
NA,many,TRBV7-8,TRBJ2-4,CASSLETGNPLAKNIQYF,TGTGCCAGCAGCTTGGAAACAGGGAATCCCCTAGCCAAAAACATTCAGTACTTC
TRBD1,NA,TRBV28,TRBJ2-7,CASSSSGGEGYEQYF,TGTGCCAGCAGTTCGTCAGGGGGCGAGGGCTACGAGCAGTACTTC
NA,many,TRBV7-2,TRBJ2-1,CASSAPGGKNEQFF,TGTGCCAGCAGCGCACCGGGCGGGAAGAATGAGCAGTTCTTC
NA,many,TRBV12-3/TRBV12-4,TRBJ2-3,CASSGSRPDTQYF,TGTGCCAGCAGCGGATCTAGGCCAGATACGCAGTATTTT
NA,NA,TRBV12-3/TRBV12-4,TRBJ2-1,CASSRMGLTYNEQFF,TGTGCCAGCAGTCGTATGGGACTGACCTACAATGAGCAGTTCTTC
NA,few,TRBV6-1,TRBJ1-5,CASSELSIGNQPQHF,TGTGCCAGCAGTGAGCTGAGTATTGGCAATCAGCCCCAGCATTTT
NA,many,TRBV11-2,TRBJ2-5,CASSLVWETQYF,TGTGCCAGCAGCTTAGTTTGGGAGACCCAGTACTTC
NA,few,TRBV30,TRBJ2-2,CAWSLTLAGELFF,TGTGCCTGGAGCCTAACGTTGGCCGGGGAGCTGTTTTTT
TRBD2,NA,TRBV7-2,TRBJ2-3,CASSQEREFWSDTQYF,TGTGCCAGCAGCCAAGAGCGGGAGTTTTGGTCAGATACGCAGTATTTT
TRBD2,many,TRBV10-3,TRBJ2-1,CAIRGLAGLNEQFF,TGTGCCATCAGGGGACTAGCGGGGCTCAATGAGCAGTTCTTC
NA,few,TRBV28,TRBJ2-7,CASSFSYEQYF,TGTGCCTCCTCCTTCTCCTACGAGCAGTACTTC
NA,many,TRBV9,TRBJ2-3,CASSVGRGGDTQYF,TGTGCCAGCAGCGTAGGTCGAGGGGGAGATACGCAGTATTTT
NA,many,TRBV12-3/TRBV12-4,TRBJ2-5,CASSLGRGETQYF,TGTGCCAGCAGTTTAGGCCGAGGGGAGACCCAGTACTTC
NA,many,TRBV3-1,TRBJ1-6,CASSQDIGVSPLHF,TGTGCCAGCAGCCAAGATATAGGGGTCTCACCCCTCCACTTT
TRBD2,many,TRBV10-3,TRBJ2-1,CAISSTSGSSYNEQFF,TGTGCCATCAGTTCCACTAGCGGGAGCTCCTACAATGAGCAGTTCTTC